The 16 T cell receptor beta chains below all came from one sample that was sequenced in a study of beta chain features in type 1 diabetes (dated by TCRdb to 2017 to 2018). To prepare the library, the immunoSEQ multiplex PCR assay was applied. The High Capacity cDNA Reverse Transcription Kit was used to reverse transcribe all of the isolated RNA, meaning that expressed TCRB transcripts were what got sequenced. This is the immuneACCESS table as TCRdb keeps it, with only in-frame sequences that have V and J called. A part of the clones is gone; compared with another copy, unresolved V genes explain less than half, and the rest is unexplained. The sample table shows around 300,000 clones, and about 8.5% are seen once. Approximately 0.93% of the sample rests with the top ten. The sample comprised central memory CD4+ T cells from blood. All receptors derive from a woman under 30 in good health.

The V and J genes are TRBV9 and TRBJ2-1, with TRBD2 identical over 12 bases. Trimming removed 3 bases from V and 3 bases from J; junction bases left unmatched: 7. Germline CDR1 is SGDLS and CDR2 is YYNGEE. This CDR3 spans 17 amino acids. CDR3 sequence: CASSAFQTSGSYNEQFF. The CDR3 nucleotides are TGTGCCAGCAGCGCATTCCAGACTAGCGGGAGCTACAATGAGCAGTTCTTC.

The chain links TRBV5-4 to TRBJ1-1; TRBD1 matches 8 bases. CDR1 is SGHNT and CDR2 is YYREEE in the germline V gene (reference sequence). Trimming took 1 base from V and 1 from J; bases not matched to a gene: 0. This CDR3 contains 14 residues. CDR3 sequence: CASSLTGGNTEAFF. CDR3 sequence (DNA): TGTGCCAGCAGCTTGACAGGGGGGAACACTGAAGCTTTCTTT.

V gene TRBV28 combines with J gene TRBJ2-7, with 9 bases matching TRBD1. Germline CDR1 is MDHEN and CDR2 is SYDVKM. Trimming cost V 5 bases and J 6 bases; bases outside gene matches: 11. This CDR3 has 15 residues. The CDR3: CASSLNHRGRSEQYV. Here the CDR3 DNA reads TGTGCCAGCAGTCTCAATCACAGGGGGCGCTCCGAGCAGTACGTC.

This chain uses TRBV6-5 with TRBJ1-1; TRBD1 aligns across 9 bases. CDR1 and CDR2 from the germline V gene are MNHEY and SVGAGI. This CDR3 spans 14 amino acids. After removal of 4 bases from V and 4 bases from J, the junction contained 4 bases not matched to a gene. This CDR3 is CASSLGQGITEAFF. In DNA form, the CDR3 reads TGTGCCAGCAGTTTGGGACAGGGAATCACTGAAGCTTTCTTT.

This clone was seen repeatedly, ten times or more. The genes are TRBV19 and TRBJ2-3; 10 nucleotides agree with TRBD2. The CDR3 runs 19 residues. Trimming removed 4 bases from V and 2 bases from J; junction bases left unmatched: 15. CDR1 is LNHDA, CDR2 SQIVND, per germline (reference sequence). CDR3 sequence: CASSRGGPGLATYTDTQYF. The CDR3, as DNA: TGTGCCAGTAGTAGGGGAGGACCGGGACTAGCGACTTACACAGATACGCAGTATTTT.

This rearrangement joins TRBV7-2 to TRBJ1-1, with D tentatively TRBD1 (5 bases). Germline assignment: CDR1 SGHTA and CDR2 FQGNSA. The CDR3 is 14 amino acids. Trimming pared 2 bases from V and 3 bases from J, leaving 10 bases between. Written as DNA, the CDR3 is TGTGCCAGCAGCTTACAGGGAAGGGACACTGAAGCTTTCTTT. Its protein is CASSLQGRDTEAFF.

This clone has at least ten counts. The chain is built from TRBV4-1 and TRBJ1-3, with 9 bases identical to TRBD1. Unmatched junction bases numbered 8, after V lost 4 bases and J lost 4 bases. Germline-derived CDR1 and CDR2 are MGHRA and YSYEKL. The CDR3 is 16 amino acids. The CDR3 sequence: CASSRARTGVGNTIYF. CDR3 bases: TGCGCCAGCAGCCGAGCCAGGACAGGGGTAGGAAACACCATATATTTT.

The rearrangement links TRBV29-1 to TRBJ2-7; 8 nucleotides align to TRBD1. The germline gives CDR1 SQVTM, CDR2 ANQGSEA. Trimming cost V 6 bases and J 2 bases; bases outside gene matches: 9. The CDR3 runs 14 residues. The CDR3 DNA follows: TGCAGCGTGCACGACAGGGGAAATACCTACGAGCAGTACTTC. Its protein is CSVHDRGNTYEQYF.

As for this clone: Germline and junction disagree at one end, which may indicate a read error. CDR3 amino acids: CASSESGGKQPQHF. DNA for the CDR3: TGTGCCAGCAGTGAATCAGGGGGCAAACAGCCCCAGCATTTT. The chain is built from TRBV25-1 and TRBJ1-5, with TRBD1 matching 8 bases. The CDR3 has 14 amino acids. The germline V gene has CDR1 MGHDK and CDR2 SYGVNS.

The J gene is TRBJ2-7, the V gene TRBV18; 11 bases agree with TRBD2. This CDR3 has 15 amino acids. From germline, CDR1 is KGHSH and CDR2 LQKENI. V dropped 4 bases and J dropped 5; count of bases not matched to a gene: 7. DNA for the CDR3: TGTGCCAGCTCACAACGGACTAGCGGGTACAACGAGCAGTACTTC. Its translation: CASSQRTSGYNEQYF. The whole variable domain, remainder taken from reference TRBV18 and TRBJ2-7, is NAGVMQNPRHLVRRRGQEARLRCSPMKGHSHVYWYRQLPEEGLKFMVYLQKENIIDESGMPKERFSAEFPKEGPSILRIQQVVRGDSAAYFCASSQRTSGYNEQYFGPGTRLTVT.

In its sample, this clone was seen a few times. The gene calls are TRBV14 and TRBJ2-3; D unclear. This CDR3 comprises 13 residues. The V gene's germline CDR1 is SGHDN and CDR2 FVKESK. Trimming shortened V by 5 bases and J by 10 bases, and 16 bases separated the two germline ends. The CDR3 sequence is CASSYDPTRAQYF. The CDR3, as DNA: TGTGCCAGCAGCTACGACCCAACTCGGGCGCAGTATTTT.

This clone was recorded a few times. This chain uses TRBV4-3 with TRBJ1-5; no clear D. Germline V CDR1 and CDR2: LGHNA, YSLEER. This CDR3 is 15 amino acids long. V dropped 1 base and J dropped 6 bases, with 13 bases sitting between them. For the CDR3, the DNA is TGCGCCAGCAGCCAAGGAGTAAGGGTCGGTCAGCCCCAGCATTTT. This gives the protein CASSQGVRVGQPQHF.

The table lists this clone with many counts. The rearrangement uses TRBV7-8 and TRBJ2-5, with TRBD2 matching over 8 bases. CDR1 SGHVS and CDR2 FQNEAQ come from the germline V gene. The CDR3 has 18 amino acids. V dropped 5 bases and J dropped 5; count of bases not matched to a gene: 19. The CDR3 reads CASSPTRPGLEPSETQYF. The CDR3 DNA reads TGTGCCAGCAGCCCCACCCGCCCGGGACTAGAACCCTCTGAGACCCAGTACTTC.

The J gene is TRBJ2-3, the V gene TRBV9, with 10 bases matching TRBD1. The CDR3 covers 15 residues. Per germline, CDR1 SGDLS and CDR2 YYNGEE. Unmatched junction bases numbered 8, after V lost 5 bases and J lost 5 bases. CDR3 coding DNA: TGTGCCAGCAGGCCCGCCGGGACAGGGGTAGATACGCAGTATTTT. As protein: CASRPAGTGVDTQYF.

This clone was detected a few times. V is TRBV7-8 and J is TRBJ2-1; either TRBD1 or TRBD2 may supply D (5 bases each). Germline V gives CDR1 SGHVS, CDR2 FQNEAQ. This CDR3 is built from 15 residues. Between the trimmed V and J ends, which lost 5 bases and 4 bases, there was a span of 15 bases. This chain's CDR3 is CASSPSGTFYNEQFF. CDR3 nucleotide sequence: TGTGCCAGCAGCCCCTCCGGGACCTTTTACAATGAGCAGTTCTTC.

This clone was counted ten times or more. This chain links TRBV4-3 with TRBJ2-1, with TRBD1 as a possible D gene (6 bases). Germline V CDR1 and CDR2: LGHNA, YSLEER. The CDR3 spans 14 residues. With 2 bases removed from V and 6 bases from J, the gap between germline ends came to 11 bases. As DNA, the CDR3 is TGCGCCAGCAGCCAACGAATAGGGGGCAATGAGCAGTTCTTC. Its translation is CASSQRIGGNEQFF.